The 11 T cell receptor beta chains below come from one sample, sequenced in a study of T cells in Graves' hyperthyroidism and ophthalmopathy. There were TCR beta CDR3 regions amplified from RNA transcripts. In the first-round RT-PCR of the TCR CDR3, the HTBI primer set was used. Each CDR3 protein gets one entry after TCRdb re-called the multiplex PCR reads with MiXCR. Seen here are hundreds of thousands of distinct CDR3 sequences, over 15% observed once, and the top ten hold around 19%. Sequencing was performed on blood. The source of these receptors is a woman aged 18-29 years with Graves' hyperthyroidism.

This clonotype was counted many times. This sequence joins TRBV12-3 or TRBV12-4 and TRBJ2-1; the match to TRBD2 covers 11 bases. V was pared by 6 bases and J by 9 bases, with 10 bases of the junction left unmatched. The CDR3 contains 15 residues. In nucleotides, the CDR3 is TGTGCCAGCAGCGCGGCGAGGACTAGCGGGCGTGAGCAGTTCTTC. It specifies CASSAARTSGREQFF.

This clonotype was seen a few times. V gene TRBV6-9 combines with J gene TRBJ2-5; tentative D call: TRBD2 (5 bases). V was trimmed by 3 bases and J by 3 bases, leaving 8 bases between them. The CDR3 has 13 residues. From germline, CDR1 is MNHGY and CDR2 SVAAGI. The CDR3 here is CASSYRREETQYF. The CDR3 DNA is TGTGCCAGCAGTTACAGGCGGGAAGAGACCCAGTACTTC.

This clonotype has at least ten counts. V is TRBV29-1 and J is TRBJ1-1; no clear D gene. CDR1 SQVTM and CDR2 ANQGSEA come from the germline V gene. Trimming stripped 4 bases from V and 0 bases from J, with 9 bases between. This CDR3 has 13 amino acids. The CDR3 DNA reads TGCAGCGTTGCCGTGGAATTGAACACTGAAGCTTTCTTT. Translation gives CSVAVELNTEAFF.

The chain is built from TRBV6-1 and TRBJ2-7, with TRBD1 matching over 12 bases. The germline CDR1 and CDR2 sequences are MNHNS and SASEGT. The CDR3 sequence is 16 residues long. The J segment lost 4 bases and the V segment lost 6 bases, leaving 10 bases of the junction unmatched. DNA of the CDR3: TGTGCCAGCAGCTGGGGGGGACAGGGGGCAATGTACGAGCAGTACTTC. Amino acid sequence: CASSWGGQGAMYEQYF.

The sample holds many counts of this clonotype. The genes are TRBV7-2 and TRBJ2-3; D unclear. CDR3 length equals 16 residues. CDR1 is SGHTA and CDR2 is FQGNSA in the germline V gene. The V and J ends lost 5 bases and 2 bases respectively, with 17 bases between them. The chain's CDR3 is CASSPAATHFTDTQYF. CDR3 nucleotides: TGTGCCAGCAGCCCGGCAGCGACACATTTCACAGATACGCAGTATTTT.

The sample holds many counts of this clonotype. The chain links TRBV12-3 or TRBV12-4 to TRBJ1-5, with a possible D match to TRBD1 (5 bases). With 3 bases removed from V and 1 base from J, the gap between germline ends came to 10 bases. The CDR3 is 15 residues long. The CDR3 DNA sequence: TGTGCCAGCAGTTTGCGCAGGGTGAGCAATCAGCCCCAGCATTTT. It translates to CASSLRRVSNQPQHF.

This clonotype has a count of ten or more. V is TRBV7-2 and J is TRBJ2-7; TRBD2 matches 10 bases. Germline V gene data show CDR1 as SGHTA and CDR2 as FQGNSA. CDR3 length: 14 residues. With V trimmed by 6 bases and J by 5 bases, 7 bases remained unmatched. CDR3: CASRPSGSIHEQYF. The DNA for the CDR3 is TGTGCCAGCAGACCTAGCGGGAGCATCCACGAGCAGTACTTC.

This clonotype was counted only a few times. CDR3 sequence (DNA): TGTGCCAGCATAATTTCGAACACCGGGGAGCTGTTTTTT. Its translation is CASIISNTGELFF. The chain links TRBV2 to TRBJ2-2; no definite D call. The CDR3 totals 13 residues. The germline gives CDR1 SNHLY, CDR2 FYNNEI. Between the trimmed V and J ends, which lost 7 bases and 0 bases, there was a span of 6 bases. Full variable domain (rest looked up from reference TRBV2 and TRBJ2-2): EPEVTQTPSHQVTQMGQEVILRCVPISNHLYFYWYRQILGQKVEFLVSFYNNEISEKSEIFDDQFSVERPDGSNFTLKIRSTKLEDSAMYFCASIISNTGELFFGEGSRLTVL.

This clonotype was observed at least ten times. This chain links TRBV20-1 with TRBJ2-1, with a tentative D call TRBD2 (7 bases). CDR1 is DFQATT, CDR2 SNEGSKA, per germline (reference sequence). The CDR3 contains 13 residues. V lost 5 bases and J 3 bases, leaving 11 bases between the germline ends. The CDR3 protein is CSAEGEGYNEQFF. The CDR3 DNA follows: TGCAGTGCTGAGGGGGAGGGCTACAATGAGCAGTTCTTC.

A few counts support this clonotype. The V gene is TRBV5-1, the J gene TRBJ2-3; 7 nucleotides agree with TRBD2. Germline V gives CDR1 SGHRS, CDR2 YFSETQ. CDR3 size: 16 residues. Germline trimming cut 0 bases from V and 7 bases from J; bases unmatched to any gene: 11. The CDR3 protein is CASSLGGRDRTNTQYF. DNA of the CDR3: TGCGCCAGCAGCTTGGGCGGGAGAGACCGCACGAATACGCAGTATTTT.

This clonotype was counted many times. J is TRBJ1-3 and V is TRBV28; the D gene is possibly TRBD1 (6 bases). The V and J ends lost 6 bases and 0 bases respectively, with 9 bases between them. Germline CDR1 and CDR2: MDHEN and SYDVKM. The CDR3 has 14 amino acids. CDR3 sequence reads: CASRGGRSGNTIYF. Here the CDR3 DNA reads TGTGCCAGCAGGGGGGGCCGCTCTGGAAACACCATATATTTT. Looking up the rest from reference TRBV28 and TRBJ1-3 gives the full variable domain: DVKVTQSSRYLVKRTGEKVFLECVQDMDHENMFWYRQDPGLGLRLIYFSYDVKMKEKGDIPEGYSVSREKKERFSLILESASTNQTSMYLCASRGGRSGNTIYFGEGSWLTVV.